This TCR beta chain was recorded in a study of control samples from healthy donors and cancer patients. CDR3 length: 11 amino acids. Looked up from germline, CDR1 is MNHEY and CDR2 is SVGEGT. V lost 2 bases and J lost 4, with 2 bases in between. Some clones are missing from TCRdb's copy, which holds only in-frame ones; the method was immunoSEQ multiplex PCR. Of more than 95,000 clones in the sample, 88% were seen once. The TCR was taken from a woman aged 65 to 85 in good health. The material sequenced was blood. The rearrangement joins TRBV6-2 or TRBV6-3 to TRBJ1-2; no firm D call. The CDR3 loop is CASSYSYGYTF. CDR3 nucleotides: TGTGCCAGCAGTTACAGCTATGGCTACACCTTC.